This TCR beta chain was observed in a study of T cell repertoires in cytomegalovirus infection. Whole-study context: Public signatures in TCR beta pointed to CMV infection and matching HLA type. General study points: The ex vivo response was dominated by HLA-C-restricted CMV-specific TCR beta clonotypes. Pooled public TCR beta family frequency picked out CMV carriers with the relevant HLA.

CDR3 length: 16 residues. V was trimmed by 0 bases and J by 1 base, leaving 12 bases between them. The germline gives CDR1 MGHRA, CDR2 YSYEKL. For this clonotype: Its antigen remains unidentified.

A single record per CDR3 protein comes from TCRdb applying MiXCR to the reads. The sample lists approximately 700,000 distinct CDR3 sequences, about 40% occurring once. The rearrangement uses TRBV4-1 and TRBJ1-1, with unresolved D. Sequencing used PBMCs. This clonotype was sampled from a human donor in good health (CMV status not recorded). Some clones in this sample may be carry-over from other donors' samples. The CDR3 region is CASSQEGREKNTEAFF. For the CDR3, the DNA is TGCGCCAGCAGCCAAGAAGGACGGGAAAAGAACACTGAAGCTTTCTTT.